The clone carrying this TCR beta chain was recorded at least ten times. Its antigen remains unidentified. The library protocol tagged individual cDNA molecules with unique molecular identifiers. From the 5' RACE reads, TCRdb called clonotypes with MiXCR, one entry per CDR3 protein. Here the sample spans approximately 50,000 distinct CDR3 sequences, about 9.2% being singletons. This CDR3 contains 12 residues. V lost 1 base, J lost 3 bases, and 4 bases lay in between. In germline, CDR1 is SEHNR, CDR2 FQNEAQ (reference sequence). The sample is drawn from a study of early T cells in non-severe SARS-CoV-2 infection. Across the whole study: Unsorted whole blood bulk RNA was sequenced, with unpaired chains.

Overall study findings and caveats: VDJdb matching skewed toward anti-spike CD8 responses, missing private and CD4 specificities.

The rearrangement joins TRBV7-9 to TRBJ2-7; D not resolved. This TCR derives from an adult who was a healthcare worker with PCR-confirmed SARS-CoV-2 infection or an uninfected control (not recorded which). The specimen was whole blood. The CDR3 here is CASSLVGYEQYF. Written as DNA, the CDR3 is TGTGCCAGCAGCTTAGTGGGCTACGAGCAGTACTTC. The full variable domain, in which reference TRBV7-9 and TRBJ2-7 provide the parts outside the CDR3, is DTGVSQNPRHKITKRGQNVTFRCDPISEHNRLYWYRQTLGQGPEFLTYFQNEAQLEKSRLLSDRFSAERPKGSFSTLEIQRTEQGDSAMYLCASSLVGYEQYFGPGTRLTVT.